Following are 8 T cell receptor beta chains from one sample sequenced in a study of T cells in Graves' hyperthyroidism and ophthalmopathy. Authors of the study amplified TCR beta CDR3 regions from RNA transcripts. The primer set for the first-round RT-PCR of the TCR CDR3 was HTBI. MiXCR was run by TCRdb on the multiplex PCR reads, yielding one entry per CDR3 protein. The profile covers around 480,000 distinct CDR3 sequences, with under 15% appearing a single time and under 20% taken by the ten largest. Sequences were obtained from blood. The source of these receptors is a woman under 30 with Graves' hyperthyroidism.

This clonotype was seen ten or more times. This chain joins TRBV12-3 or TRBV12-4 and TRBJ2-5; D not resolved. The CDR3 has 12 amino acids. V was clipped by 6 bases and J by 5 bases, with 10 bases between them. DNA of the CDR3: TGTGCCAGCAGGTCCAACGGGGAGACCCAGTACTTC. Protein product: CASRSNGETQYF.

This clonotype was recorded at least ten times. The DNA is left out, because the CDR3 cannot be placed on it with certainty; the CDR3 is given as TCRdb lists it. The chain uses TRBV28 and TRBJ1-1. The CDR3 is 14 amino acids in total, end residues counted. CDR1 and CDR2 from the germline V gene are MDHEN and SYDVKM. The chain's CDR3 is CASSSSGRLPEAFF.

This clonotype has a count of ten or more. V and J are TRBV12-3 or TRBV12-4 and TRBJ2-3, with D perhaps TRBD1 (6 bases). V was shortened by 1 base and J by 0 bases, with 8 bases between the two germline ends. CDR3 size: 15 residues. CDR3 sequence (DNA): TGTGCCAGCAGTTTAGGACAGGCCAGCACAGATACGCAGTATTTT. It specifies CASSLGQASTDTQYF.

This clonotype was observed at least ten times. The rearrangement joins TRBV12-3 or TRBV12-4 to TRBJ2-1, with D hard to call. This CDR3 is 10 amino acids long. The germline V and J ends were trimmed by 4 bases and 7 bases, with 2 bases remaining between them. The CDR3 protein is CASSWNEQFF. The CDR3 DNA follows: TGTGCCAGCAGTTGGAATGAGCAGTTCTTC.

This clonotype was counted many times. This chain links TRBV6-1 with TRBJ2-1; D not resolved. This CDR3 spans 13 amino acids. CDR1 and CDR2 (germline): MNHNS, SASEGT. Trimming pared 4 bases from V and 12 bases from J, leaving 16 bases between. CDR3 sequence (DNA): TGTGCCAGCAGTGTCTCGGACCCCGGTTGGCAGTTCTTC. The encoded protein is CASSVSDPGWQFF.

This clonotype appeared many times. V and J are TRBV11-2 and TRBJ2-7, with 7 bases fitting TRBD2. From germline, CDR1 is SGHAT and CDR2 FQNNGV. The CDR3 loop spans 14 amino acids. V was clipped by 1 base and J by 3 bases; unmatched bases: 3. CDR3 amino acids: CASSLASGGYEQYV. In DNA, the CDR3 is TGTGCCAGCAGCTTAGCCTCGGGGGGCTACGAGCAGTACGTC.

This clonotype was counted at least ten times. CDR3 DNA: TGCAGTGCTAACCCAGGATATGGCTACACCTTC. It codes for CSANPGYGYTF. The chain couples TRBV20-1 to TRBJ1-2; D unclear. CDR3 size: 11 residues. CDR1 and CDR2 (germline): DFQATT, SNEGSKA (reference sequence). Between the trimmed V and J ends, which lost 4 bases and 5 bases, there was a span of 8 bases.

This clonotype was recorded at least ten times. This chain connects TRBV18 to TRBJ2-1; TRBD1 or TRBD2 may be the D gene (5 bases each). The length of the CDR3 is 15 residues. V lost 1 base and J 4 bases, leaving 11 bases between the germline ends. In germline, CDR1 is KGHSH, CDR2 LQKENI. The CDR3 DNA reads as TGTGCCAGCTCACCACGGGACGGGGAATACAATGAGCAGTTCTTC. Residues: CASSPRDGEYNEQFF.